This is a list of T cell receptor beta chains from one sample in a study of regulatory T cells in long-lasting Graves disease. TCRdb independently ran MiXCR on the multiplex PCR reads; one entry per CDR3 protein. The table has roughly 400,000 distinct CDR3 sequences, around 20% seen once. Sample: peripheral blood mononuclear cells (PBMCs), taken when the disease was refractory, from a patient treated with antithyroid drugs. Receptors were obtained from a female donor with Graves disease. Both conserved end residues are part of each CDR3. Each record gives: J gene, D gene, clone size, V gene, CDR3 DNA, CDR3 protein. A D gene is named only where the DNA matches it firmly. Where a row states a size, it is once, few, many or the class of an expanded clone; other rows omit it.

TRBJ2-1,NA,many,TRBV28,TGTGCCAGCACGGAGGGGTTCACCTACAATGAGCAGTTCTTC,CASTEGFTYNEQFF
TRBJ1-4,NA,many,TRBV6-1,TGTGCCAGCAGGGTCCTTGGCAGGGGTTATGAAAAACTGTTTTTT,CASRVLGRGYEKLFF
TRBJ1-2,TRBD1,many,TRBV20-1,TGCAGTGCCTCGGACAGGGGCTATGGCTACACCTTC,CSASDRGYGYTF
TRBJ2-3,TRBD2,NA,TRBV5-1,TGCGCCAGCAGCCCGGGACTAGCGGGAGTATCCGTCGATACGCAGTATTTT,CASSPGLAGVSVDTQYF
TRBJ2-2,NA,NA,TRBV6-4,TGTGCCAGCAGAGCCGCAGACGGGGAGCTGTTTTTT,CASRAADGELFF
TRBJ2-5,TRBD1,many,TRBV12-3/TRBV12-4,TGTGCCACAACCCTGGTGACAGGGGGCACCCCGAAAGAGACCCAGTACTTC,CATTLVTGGTPKETQYF
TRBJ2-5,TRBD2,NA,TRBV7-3,TGTGCCAGCAGCTTAAGGAGTTTTCAGCGGGCCAGCGGGGCCCAGTACTTC,CASSLRSFQRASGAQYF
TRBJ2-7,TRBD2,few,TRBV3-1,TGTGCCAGCAGCCAGCGAGCGGGAGTTGGGTACGAGCAGTACTTC,CASSQRAGVGYEQYF
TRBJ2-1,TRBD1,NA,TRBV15,TGTGCCACCAGCAGGGAAATGGGACAGCAAAATGAGCAGTTCTTC,CATSREMGQQNEQFF
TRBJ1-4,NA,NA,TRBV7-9,TGTGCCAGCAGTTTATACGCGGGGGATGCAACTAATGAAAAACTGTTTTTT,CASSLYAGDATNEKLFF
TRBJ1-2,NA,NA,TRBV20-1,TGCAGTGTTCCCACCCGGGGGCTTAACTATGGCTACACCTTC,CSVPTRGLNYGYTF
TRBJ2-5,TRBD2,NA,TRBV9,TGTGCCAGCAGCGTATTGGGGACTAGCGAGACCCAGTACTTC,CASSVLGTSETQYF
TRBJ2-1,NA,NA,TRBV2,TGTGCCAGCAGTGGTGATGGGCAGAGCTCCTACAATGAGCAGTTCTTC,CASSGDGQSSYNEQFF
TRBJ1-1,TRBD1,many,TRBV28,TGTGCCAGCGATACCCGACAGGGCCTTCTGTGGAACACTGAAGCTTTCTTT,CASDTRQGLLWNTEAFF
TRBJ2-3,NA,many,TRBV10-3,TGTGCCATCACTGGGACCCTCGGGGGCACAGATACGCAGTATTTT,CAITGTLGGTDTQYF
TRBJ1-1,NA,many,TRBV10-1,TGCGCCAGCAGTGAGTCAACAGGGACTGAAGCTTTCTTT,CASSESTGTEAFF
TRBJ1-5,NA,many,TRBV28,TGTGCCAGCAGTTTACCCGGGTGGGATAGCAATCAGCCCCAGCATTTT,CASSLPGWDSNQPQHF
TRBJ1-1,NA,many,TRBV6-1,TGTGCCAGCAGTAGTCATGGCACTGAAGCTTTCTTT,CASSSHGTEAFF
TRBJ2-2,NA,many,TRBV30,TGTGCCTGGAGTGTACCGGACTGGATCACCGGGGAGCTGTTTTTT,CAWSVPDWITGELFF
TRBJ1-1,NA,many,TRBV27,TGTGCCAGCAGTTTACTTTCTGCTGAGGGCACTGAAGCTTTCTTT,CASSLLSAEGTEAFF
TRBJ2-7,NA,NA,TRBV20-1,TGCAGTGCCATCAGGCTACAGGACGAGCAGTACTTC,CSAIRLQDEQYF
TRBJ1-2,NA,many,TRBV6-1,TGTGCCAGCAGTGCGCGGCTGAGTGGGGGCTACACCTTC,CASSARLSGGYTF
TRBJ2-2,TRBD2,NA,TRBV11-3,TGTGCCAGCAGCTCCCCCCCAGCGGGAGGGCCCAACACCGGGGAGCTGTTTTTT,CASSSPPAGGPNTGELFF
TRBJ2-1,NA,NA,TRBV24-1,TGTGCCACCAGTGATTTGGGAAGGGGCCGATACAATGAGCAGTTCTTC,CATSDLGRGRYNEQFF
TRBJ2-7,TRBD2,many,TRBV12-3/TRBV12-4,TGTGCCAGCAGTTTATCCCTAGCGGGGCCCTACGAGCAGTACTTC,CASSLSLAGPYEQYF
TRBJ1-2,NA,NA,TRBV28,TGTGCCAGCAGTTTCGGAGACTCGGGGGCGTTTCAGGGCTACACCTTC,CASSFGDSGAFQGYTF
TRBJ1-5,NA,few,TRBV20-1,TGCAGTGCCCACGGGGGGGGCAATCAGCCCCAGCATTTT,CSAHGGGNQPQHF
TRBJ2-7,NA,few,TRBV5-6,TGTGCCAGCAGTCCTGTTCCGGGAAGTGAGGCCTACGAGCAGTACTTC,CASSPVPGSEAYEQYF
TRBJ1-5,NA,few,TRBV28,TGTGCCAGCAGCTCCCATAGCAATCAGCCCCAGCATTTT,CASSSHSNQPQHF
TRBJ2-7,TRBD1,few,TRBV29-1,TGCAGCGTGGGGGACAGGGGGTGGCCCTACGAGCAGTACTTC,CSVGDRGWPYEQYF
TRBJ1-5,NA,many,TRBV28,TGTGCCACCATGGCCGTTTTGGGGAATCAGCCCCAGCATTTT,CATMAVLGNQPQHF
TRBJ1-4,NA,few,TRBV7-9,TGTGCCAGCAGCCACCGGGAGCCCCATACCTCAACTAATGAAAAACTGTTTTTT,CASSHREPHTSTNEKLFF
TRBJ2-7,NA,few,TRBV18,TGTGCCAGCTCACAAATCCTTAGCTCCTACGAGCAGTACTTC,CASSQILSSYEQYF
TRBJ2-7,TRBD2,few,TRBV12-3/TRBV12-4,TGTGCCAGCAGTTTCTCACAAGAAGGACTAGCGGTTTACGAGCAGTACTTC,CASSFSQEGLAVYEQYF
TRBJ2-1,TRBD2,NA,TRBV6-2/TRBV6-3,TGTGCCAGCAGAACTACTAGCGCCCAGGGCAATGAGCAGTTCTTC,CASRTTSAQGNEQFF